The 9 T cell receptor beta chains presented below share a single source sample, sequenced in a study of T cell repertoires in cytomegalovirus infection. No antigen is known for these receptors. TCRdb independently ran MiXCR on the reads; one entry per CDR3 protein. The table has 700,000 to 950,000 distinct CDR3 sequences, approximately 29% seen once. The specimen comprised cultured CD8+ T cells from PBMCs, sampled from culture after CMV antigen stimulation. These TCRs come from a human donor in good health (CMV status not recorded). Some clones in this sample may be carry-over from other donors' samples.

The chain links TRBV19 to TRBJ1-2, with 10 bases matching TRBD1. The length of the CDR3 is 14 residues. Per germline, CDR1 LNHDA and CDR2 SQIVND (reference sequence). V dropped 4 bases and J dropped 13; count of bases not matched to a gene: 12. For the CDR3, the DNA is TGTGCCAGTAGTACGGACAGGGGGGTCGTGGGGATCACCTTC. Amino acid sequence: CASSTDRGVVGITF. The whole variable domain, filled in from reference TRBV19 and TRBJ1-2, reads DGGITQSPKYLFRKEGQNVTLSCEQNLNHDAMYWYRQDPGQGLRLIYYSQIVNDFQKGDIAEGYSVSREKKESFPLTVTSAQKNPTAFYLCASSTDRGVVGITFGSGTRLTVV.

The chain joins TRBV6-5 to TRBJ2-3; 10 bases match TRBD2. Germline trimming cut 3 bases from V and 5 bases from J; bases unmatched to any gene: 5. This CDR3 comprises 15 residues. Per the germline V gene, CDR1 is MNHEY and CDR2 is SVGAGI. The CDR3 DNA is TGTGCCAGCAGTTATTTCGGACTAGCGGAAGATACGCAGTATTTT. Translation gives CASSYFGLAEDTQYF.

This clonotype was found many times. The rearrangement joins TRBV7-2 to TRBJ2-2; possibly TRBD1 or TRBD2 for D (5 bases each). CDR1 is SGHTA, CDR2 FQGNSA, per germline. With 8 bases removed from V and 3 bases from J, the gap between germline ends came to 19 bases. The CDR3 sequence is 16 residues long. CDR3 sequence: CASRGSWGSYTGELFF. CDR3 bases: TGTGCCAGCCGGGGAAGTTGGGGCAGCTACACCGGGGAGCTGTTTTTT.

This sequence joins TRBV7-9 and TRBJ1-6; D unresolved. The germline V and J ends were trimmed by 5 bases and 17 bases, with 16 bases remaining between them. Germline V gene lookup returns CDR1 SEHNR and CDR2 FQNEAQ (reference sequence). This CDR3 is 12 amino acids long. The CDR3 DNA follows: TGTGCCAGCAGCCCCTTCGGCAGGTCGATCCACTTT. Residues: CASSPFGRSIHF. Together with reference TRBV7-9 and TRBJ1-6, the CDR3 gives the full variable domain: DTGVSQNPRHKITKRGQNVTFRCDPISEHNRLYWYRQTLGQGPEFLTYFQNEAQLEKSRLLSDRFSAERPKGSFSTLEIQRTEQGDSAMYLCASSPFGRSIHFGNGTRLTVT.

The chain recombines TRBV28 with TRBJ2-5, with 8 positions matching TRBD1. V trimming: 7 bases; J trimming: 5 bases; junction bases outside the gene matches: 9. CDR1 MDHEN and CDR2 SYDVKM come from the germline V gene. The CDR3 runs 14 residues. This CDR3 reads CASNYRGMVETQYF. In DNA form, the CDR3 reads TGTGCCAGCAACTACAGGGGGATGGTGGAGACCCAGTACTTC.

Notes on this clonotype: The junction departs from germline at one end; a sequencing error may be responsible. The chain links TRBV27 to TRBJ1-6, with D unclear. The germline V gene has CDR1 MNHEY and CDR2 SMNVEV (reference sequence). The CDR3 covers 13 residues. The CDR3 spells CANSPVSVLPLHF. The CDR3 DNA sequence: TGTGCCAACAGTCCGGTTAGCGTCCTTCCCCTCCACTTT.

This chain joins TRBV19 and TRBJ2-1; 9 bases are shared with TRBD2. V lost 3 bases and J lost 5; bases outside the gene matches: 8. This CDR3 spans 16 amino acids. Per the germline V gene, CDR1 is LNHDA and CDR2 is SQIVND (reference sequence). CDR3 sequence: CASSMIGGGAHNEQFF. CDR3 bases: TGTGCCAGTAGTATGATAGGCGGGGGGGCACACAATGAGCAGTTCTTC.

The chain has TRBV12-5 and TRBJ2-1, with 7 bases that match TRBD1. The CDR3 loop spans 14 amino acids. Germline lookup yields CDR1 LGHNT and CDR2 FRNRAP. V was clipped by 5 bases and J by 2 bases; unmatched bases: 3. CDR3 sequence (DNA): TGTGCTAGTGGTCGACAGGGAACCTACAATGAGCAGTTCTTC. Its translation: CASGRQGTYNEQFF. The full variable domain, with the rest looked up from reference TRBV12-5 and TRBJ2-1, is DARVTQTPRHKVTEMGQEVTMRCQPILGHNTVFWYRQTMMQGLELLAYFRNRAPLDDSGMPKDRFSAEMPDATLATLKIQPSEPRDSAVYFCASGRQGTYNEQFFGPGTRLTVL.

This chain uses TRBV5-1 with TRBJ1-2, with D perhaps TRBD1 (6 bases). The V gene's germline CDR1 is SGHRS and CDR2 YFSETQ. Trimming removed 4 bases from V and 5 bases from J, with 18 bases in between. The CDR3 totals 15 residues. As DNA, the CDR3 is TGCGCCAGCAGCCCCGGGGGCGGTGGTGGATATGGCTACACCTTC. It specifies CASSPGGGGGYGYTF.